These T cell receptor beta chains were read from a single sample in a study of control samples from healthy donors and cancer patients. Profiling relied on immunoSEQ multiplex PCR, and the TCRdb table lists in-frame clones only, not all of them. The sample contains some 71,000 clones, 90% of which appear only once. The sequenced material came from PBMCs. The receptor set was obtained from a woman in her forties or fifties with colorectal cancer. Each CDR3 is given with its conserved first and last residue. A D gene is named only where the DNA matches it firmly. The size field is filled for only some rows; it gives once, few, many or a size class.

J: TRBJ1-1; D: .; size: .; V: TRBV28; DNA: TGTGCCAGCACCACGGGGGTCGCAGGGCCTAACACTGAAGCTTTCTTT; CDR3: CASTTGVAGPNTEAFF
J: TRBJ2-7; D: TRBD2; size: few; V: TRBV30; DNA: TGTGCCTGGAGTGGCCTAGCGGGAGGGGACATCTCCTACGAGCAGTACTTC; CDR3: CAWSGLAGGDISYEQYF
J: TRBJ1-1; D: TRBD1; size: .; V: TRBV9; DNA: TGTGCCAGCAGCCCCCTACAGGGGGCCCCTGAAGCTTTCTTT; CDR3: CASSPLQGAPEAFF
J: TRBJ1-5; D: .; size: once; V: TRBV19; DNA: TGTGCCAGTAGGTTGGGGATTTCGGTCGGCAATCAGCCCCAGCATTTT; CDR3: CASRLGISVGNQPQHF
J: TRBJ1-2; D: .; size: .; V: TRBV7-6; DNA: TGTGCCAGCAGCTTAGCGGGGTCGGGTGGCTACACCTTC; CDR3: CASSLAGSGGYTF
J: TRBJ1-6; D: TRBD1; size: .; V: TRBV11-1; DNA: TGTGCCAGCAGTCGACAGGGCCGGAATTCACCCCTCCACTTT; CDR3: CASSRQGRNSPLHF
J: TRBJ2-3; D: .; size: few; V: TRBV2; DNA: TGTGCCAGCAGGAACGACAGGGAGGGTACGCAGTATTTT; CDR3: CASRNDREGTQYF
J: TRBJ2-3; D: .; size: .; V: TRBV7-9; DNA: TGTGCCAGCAGCTTAGTAGGATCTAGCACAGATACGCAGTATTTT; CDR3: CASSLVGSSTDTQYF
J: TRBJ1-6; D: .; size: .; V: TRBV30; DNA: TGTGCCTGGCGCAGCGACTATAATTCACCCCTCCACTTT; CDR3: CAWRSDYNSPLHF
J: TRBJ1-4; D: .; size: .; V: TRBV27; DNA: TGTGCCAGCAGTTTATCGTCCGGTTTCAATGAAAAACTGTTTTTT; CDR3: CASSLSSGFNEKLFF
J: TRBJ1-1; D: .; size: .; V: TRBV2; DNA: TGTGCCAGCAGGGGGGCGATGGGCAACACTGAAGCTTTCTTT; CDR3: CASRGAMGNTEAFF
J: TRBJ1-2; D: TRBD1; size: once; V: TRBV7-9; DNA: TGTGCCAGCGCGACAGGGTTGGACTATGGCTACACCTTC; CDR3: CASATGLDYGYTF
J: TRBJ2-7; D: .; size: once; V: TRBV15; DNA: TGTGCCACCAGCAGAGGGATAGCAGGGTCCTACGAGCAGTACTTC; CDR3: CATSRGIAGSYEQYF
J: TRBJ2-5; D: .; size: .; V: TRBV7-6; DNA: TGTGCCAGCAGCTCCCTGCCCACAGGGTTGGGACAAGAGACCCAGTACTTC; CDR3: CASSSLPTGLGQETQYF
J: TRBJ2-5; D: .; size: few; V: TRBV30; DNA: TGTGCCTGGAGTGTTGGTGGGGGGGCAGAGACCCAGTACTTC; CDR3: CAWSVGGGAETQYF
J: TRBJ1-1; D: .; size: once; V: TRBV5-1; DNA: TGCGCCAGCAGACCGGCCGGGAGGGCTGAAGCTTTCTTT; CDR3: CASRPAGRAEAFF
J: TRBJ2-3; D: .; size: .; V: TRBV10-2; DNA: TGCGCCAGCGATGACCCGGGACTGCACACAGATACGCAGTATTTT; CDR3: CASDDPGLHTDTQYF
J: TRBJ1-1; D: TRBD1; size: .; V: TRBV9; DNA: TGTGCCAGCAGCCCCCACAGGGGGCACACTGAAGCTTTCTTT; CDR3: CASSPHRGHTEAFF
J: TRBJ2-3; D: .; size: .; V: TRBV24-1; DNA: TGTGCCACCAGTGATCCCCAGAGAACAGATACGCAGTATTTT; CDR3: CATSDPQRTDTQYF
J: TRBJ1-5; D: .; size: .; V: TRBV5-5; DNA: TGTGCCAGCAGCCCAGGGTCGCAGGAAAAAAATCAGCCCCAGCATTTT; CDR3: CASSPGSQEKNQPQHF
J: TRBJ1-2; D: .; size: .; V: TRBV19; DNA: TGTGCCAGTAGTATTGGGGAGAGGGACTATGGCTACACCTTC; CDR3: CASSIGERDYGYTF
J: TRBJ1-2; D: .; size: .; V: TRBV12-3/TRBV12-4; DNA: TGTGCCAGCAGTTTAATCAGGGAGGGTGGCTACACCTTC; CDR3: CASSLIREGGYTF